This TCR beta chain came from a study of shared clonotypes between healthy human individuals. Overall study: CD8 memory received one plate per donor, CD8 naive two, CD4 memory three and CD4 naive three. Study observations and caveats: Non-shared clonotypes were found to have lower generation probabilities than the clonotypes that were shared by all four of the sorted-subset donors.

Remarks on this clone: Its cognate antigen is unknown.

Repertoires were generated with immunoSEQ multiplex PCR, while TCRdb's copy carries only in-frame clones and drops some. The sample gives 1.5 million to 2.5 million clones, about 95% of which show up once; under 1.5% is in the top ten. The naive CD8 fraction comprised CD45RO-negative cells positively selected for CCR7 and excluded terminally differentiated effector memory CD45RA+ cells. The germline V gene encodes CDR1 SGHTA and CDR2 FQGNSA. The CDR3 is 14 amino acids. Trimming took off 7 bases at V and 0 bases at J, with 10 bases between the two ends. The receptor was derived from a man aged 18 to 30 in good health. The V call is TRBV7-2, the J call TRBJ2-1; D gene ambiguous. Sequencing was done on a sample of naive CD8+ T cells sorted from blood. CDR3 sequence: CASTELDSYNEQFF. The CDR3 DNA follows: TGTGCCAGCACCGAATTGGACTCCTACAATGAGCAGTTCTTC.